Included here is one T cell receptor beta chain sequence, with context. The data are from a study of blood T cell repertoires in COVID-19. The protocol was immunoSEQ multiplex PCR, while the TCRdb copy is restricted to in-frame clones and leaves out a portion. Of approximately 89,000 clones in the sample, roughly 74% were seen once. V was trimmed by 7 bases and J by 1 base, leaving 13 bases between them. The germline gives CDR1 LNHNV, CDR2 YYDKDF (reference sequence). The CDR3 spans 14 residues. This sequence was found in a man aged 70 or older with COVID-19, enrolled during active disease. This rearrangement joins TRBV15 to TRBJ1-1; D is possibly TRBD1 (5 bases). Sequenced sample: peripheral blood. In nucleotides, the CDR3 is TGTGCCACCACCCTCGACAGAGCGAACACTGAAGCTTTCTTT. Protein: CATTLDRANTEAFF.